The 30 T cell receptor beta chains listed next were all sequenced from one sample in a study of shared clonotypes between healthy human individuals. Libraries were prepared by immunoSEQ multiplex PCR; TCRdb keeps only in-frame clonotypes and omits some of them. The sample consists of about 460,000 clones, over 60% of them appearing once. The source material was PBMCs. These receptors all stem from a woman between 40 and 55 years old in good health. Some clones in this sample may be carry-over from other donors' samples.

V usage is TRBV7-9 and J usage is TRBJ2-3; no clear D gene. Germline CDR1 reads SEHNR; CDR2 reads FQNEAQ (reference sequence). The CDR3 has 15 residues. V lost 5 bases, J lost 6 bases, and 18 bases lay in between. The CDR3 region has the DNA TGTGCCAGCAGCCAGTTAGGGCGACGGCCGGATACGCAGTATTTT. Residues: CASSQLGRRPDTQYF.

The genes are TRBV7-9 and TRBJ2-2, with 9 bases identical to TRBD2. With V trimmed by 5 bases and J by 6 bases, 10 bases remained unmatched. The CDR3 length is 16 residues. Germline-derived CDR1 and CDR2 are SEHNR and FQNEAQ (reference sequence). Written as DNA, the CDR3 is TGTGCCAGCAGCACTAGAAGGCTAGCGGGACCCGGGGAGCTGTTTTTT. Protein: CASSTRRLAGPGELFF.

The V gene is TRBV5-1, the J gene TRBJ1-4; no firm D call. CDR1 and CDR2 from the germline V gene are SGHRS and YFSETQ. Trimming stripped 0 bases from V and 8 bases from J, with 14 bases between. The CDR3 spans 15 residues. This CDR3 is CASSLARTKGEKLFF. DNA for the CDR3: TGCGCCAGCAGCTTGGCTAGGACCAAAGGGGAAAAACTGTTTTTT.

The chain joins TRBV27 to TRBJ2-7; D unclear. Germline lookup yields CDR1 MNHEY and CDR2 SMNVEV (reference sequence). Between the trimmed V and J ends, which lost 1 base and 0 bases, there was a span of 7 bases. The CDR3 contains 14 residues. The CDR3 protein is CASSLWSSSYEQYF. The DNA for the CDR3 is TGTGCCAGCAGTTTATGGTCTAGCTCCTACGAGCAGTACTTC.

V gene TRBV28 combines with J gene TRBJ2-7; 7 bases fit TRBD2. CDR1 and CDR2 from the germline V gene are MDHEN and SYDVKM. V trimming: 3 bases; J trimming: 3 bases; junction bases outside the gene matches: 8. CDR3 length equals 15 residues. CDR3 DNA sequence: TGTGCCAGCAGTTTGCTAAGCGGGGTCTTCTACGAGCAGTACTTC. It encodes CASSLLSGVFYEQYF.

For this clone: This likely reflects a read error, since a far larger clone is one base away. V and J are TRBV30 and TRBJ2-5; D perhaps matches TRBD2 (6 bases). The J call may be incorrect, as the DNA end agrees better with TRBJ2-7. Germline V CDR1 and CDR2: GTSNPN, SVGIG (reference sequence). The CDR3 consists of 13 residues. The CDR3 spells CAWRARGSHEQYF. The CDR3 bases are TGTGCCTGGAGGGCGCGGGGTTCCCACGAGCAGTACTTC.

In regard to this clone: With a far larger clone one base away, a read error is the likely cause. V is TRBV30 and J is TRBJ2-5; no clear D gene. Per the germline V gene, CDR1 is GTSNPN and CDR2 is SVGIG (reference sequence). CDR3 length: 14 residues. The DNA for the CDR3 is TGTGCCTGTAGTGTAATCGGCAACCTTGGGACCCAGTACTTC. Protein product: CACSVIGNLGTQYF.

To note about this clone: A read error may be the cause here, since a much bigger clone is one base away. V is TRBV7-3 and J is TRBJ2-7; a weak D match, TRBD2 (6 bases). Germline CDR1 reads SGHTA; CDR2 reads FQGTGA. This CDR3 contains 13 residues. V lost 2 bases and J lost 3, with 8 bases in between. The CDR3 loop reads CASSLGGFYEQYF. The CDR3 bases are TGTGCCAGCAGCTTAGGGGGGTTCTACGAGCAGTACTTC.

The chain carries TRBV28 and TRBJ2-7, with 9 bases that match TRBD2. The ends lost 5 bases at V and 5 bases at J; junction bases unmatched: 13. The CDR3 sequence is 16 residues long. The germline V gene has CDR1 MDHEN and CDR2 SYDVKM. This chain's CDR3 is CASSPDRGGRANEQYF. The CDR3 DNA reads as TGTGCCAGCAGTCCGGACCGGGGCGGGAGGGCCAACGAGCAGTACTTC.

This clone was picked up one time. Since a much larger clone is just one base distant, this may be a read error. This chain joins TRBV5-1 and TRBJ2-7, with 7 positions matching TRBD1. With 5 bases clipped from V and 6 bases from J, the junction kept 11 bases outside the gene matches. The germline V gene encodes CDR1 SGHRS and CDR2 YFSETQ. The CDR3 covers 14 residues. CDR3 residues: CASRGRTGTCEQYF. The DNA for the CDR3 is TGCGCCAGCAGGGGCCGGACAGGCACCTGCGAGCAGTACTTC.

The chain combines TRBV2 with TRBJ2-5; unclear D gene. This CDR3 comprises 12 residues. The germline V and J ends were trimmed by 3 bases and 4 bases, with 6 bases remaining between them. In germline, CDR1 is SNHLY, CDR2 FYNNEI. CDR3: CASSDRSETQYF. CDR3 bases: TGTGCCAGCAGTGACAGGTCAGAGACCCAGTACTTC.

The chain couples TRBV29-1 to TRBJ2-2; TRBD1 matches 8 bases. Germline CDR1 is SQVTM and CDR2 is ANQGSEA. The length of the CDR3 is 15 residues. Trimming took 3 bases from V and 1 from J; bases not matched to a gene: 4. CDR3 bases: TGCAGCGTTGATCCGGGGACAGGGAACACCGGGGAGCTGTTTTTT. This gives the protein CSVDPGTGNTGELFF.

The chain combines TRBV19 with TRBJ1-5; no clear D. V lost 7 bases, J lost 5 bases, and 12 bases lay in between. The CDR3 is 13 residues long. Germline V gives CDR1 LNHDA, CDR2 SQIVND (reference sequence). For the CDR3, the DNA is TGTGCCAGTACCCTAGGGTGGGATCAGCCCCAGCATTTT. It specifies CASTLGWDQPQHF.

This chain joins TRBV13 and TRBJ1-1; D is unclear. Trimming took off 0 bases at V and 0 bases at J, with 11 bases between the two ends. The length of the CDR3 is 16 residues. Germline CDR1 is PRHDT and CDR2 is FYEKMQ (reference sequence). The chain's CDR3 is CASSLGDPIMNTEAFF. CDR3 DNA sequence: TGTGCCAGCAGCTTAGGTGACCCGATCATGAACACTGAAGCTTTCTTT.

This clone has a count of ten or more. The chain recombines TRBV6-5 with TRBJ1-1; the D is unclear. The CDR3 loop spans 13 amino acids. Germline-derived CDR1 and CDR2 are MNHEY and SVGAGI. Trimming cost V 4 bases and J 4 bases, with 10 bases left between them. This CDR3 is CASSFGPRTEAFF. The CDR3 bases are TGTGCCAGCAGTTTCGGGCCCCGCACTGAAGCTTTCTTT.

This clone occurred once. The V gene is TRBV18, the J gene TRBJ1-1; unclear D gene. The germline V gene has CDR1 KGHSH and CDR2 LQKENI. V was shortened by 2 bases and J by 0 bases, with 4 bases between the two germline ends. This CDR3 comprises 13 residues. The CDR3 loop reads CASSPNMNTEAFF. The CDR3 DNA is TGTGCCAGCTCACCAAACATGAACACTGAAGCTTTCTTT.

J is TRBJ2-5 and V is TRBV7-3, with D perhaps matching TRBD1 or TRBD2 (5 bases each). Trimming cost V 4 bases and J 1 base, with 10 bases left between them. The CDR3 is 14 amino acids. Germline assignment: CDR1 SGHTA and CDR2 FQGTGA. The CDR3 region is CASSSGPVQETQYF. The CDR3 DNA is TGTGCCAGCAGCTCGGGGCCAGTCCAAGAGACCCAGTACTTC. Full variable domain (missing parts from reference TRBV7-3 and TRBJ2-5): GAGVSQTPSNKVTEKGKYVELRCDPISGHTALYWYRQSLGQGPEFLIYFQGTGAADDSGLPNDRFFAVRPEGSVSTLKIQRTERGDSAVYLCASSSGPVQETQYFGPGTRLLVL.

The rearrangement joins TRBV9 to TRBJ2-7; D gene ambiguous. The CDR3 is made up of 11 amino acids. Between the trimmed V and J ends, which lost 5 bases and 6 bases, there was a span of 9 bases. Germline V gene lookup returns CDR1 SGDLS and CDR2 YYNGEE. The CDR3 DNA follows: TGTGCCAGCAGTCGCGTGGGCGAGCAGTACTTC. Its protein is CASSRVGEQYF.

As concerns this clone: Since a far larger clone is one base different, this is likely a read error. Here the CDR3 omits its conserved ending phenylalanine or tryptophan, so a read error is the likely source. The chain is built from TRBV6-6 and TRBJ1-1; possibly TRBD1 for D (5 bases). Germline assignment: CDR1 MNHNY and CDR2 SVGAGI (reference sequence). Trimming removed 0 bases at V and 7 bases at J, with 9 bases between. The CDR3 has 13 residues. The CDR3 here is CASSYSGQGEAFY. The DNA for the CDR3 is TGTGCCAGCAGTTACTCCGGGCAGGGTGAAGCTTTCTAT.

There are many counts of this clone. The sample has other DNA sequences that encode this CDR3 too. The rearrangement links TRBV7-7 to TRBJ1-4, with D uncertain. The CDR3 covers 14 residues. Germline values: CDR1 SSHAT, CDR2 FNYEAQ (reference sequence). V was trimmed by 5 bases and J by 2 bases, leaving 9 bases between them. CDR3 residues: CASSPGGTNEKLFF. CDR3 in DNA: TGTGCCAGCAGCCCCGGTGGGACTAATGAAAAACTGTTTTTT.

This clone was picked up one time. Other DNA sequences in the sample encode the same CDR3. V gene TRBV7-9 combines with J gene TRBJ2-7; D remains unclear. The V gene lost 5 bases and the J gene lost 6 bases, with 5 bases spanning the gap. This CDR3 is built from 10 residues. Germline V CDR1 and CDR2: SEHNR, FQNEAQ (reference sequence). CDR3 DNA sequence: TGTGCCAGCAGCGGCGGCGAGCAGTACTTC. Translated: CASSGGEQYF.

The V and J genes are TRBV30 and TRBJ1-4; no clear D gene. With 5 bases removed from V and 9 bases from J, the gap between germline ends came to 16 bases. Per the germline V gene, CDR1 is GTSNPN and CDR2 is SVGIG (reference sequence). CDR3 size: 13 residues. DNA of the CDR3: TGTGCCTGGGATAGAGGTGCGGGAAAAAAACTGTTTTTT. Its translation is CAWDRGAGKKLFF.

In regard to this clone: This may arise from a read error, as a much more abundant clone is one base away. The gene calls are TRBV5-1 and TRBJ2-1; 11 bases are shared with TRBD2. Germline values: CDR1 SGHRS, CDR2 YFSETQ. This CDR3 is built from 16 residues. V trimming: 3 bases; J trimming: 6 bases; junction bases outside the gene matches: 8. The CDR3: CASSWRGTSGVNEQFF. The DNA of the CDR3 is TGCGCCAGCAGCTGGCGAGGGACTAGCGGAGTCAATGAGCAGTTCTTC. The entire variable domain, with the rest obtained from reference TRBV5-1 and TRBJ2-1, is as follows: KAGVTQTPRYLIKTRGQQVTLSCSPISGHRSVSWYQQTPGQGLQFLFEYFSETQRNKGNFPGRFSGRQFSNSRSEMNVSTLELGDSALYLCASSWRGTSGVNEQFFGPGTRLTVL.

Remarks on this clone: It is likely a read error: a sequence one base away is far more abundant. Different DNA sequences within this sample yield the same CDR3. CDR3 DNA sequence: TGTGCCAGCAGCCAGGGCCAGATCCAAGAGACCCAGTACTTC. It encodes CASSQGQIQETQYF. The rearrangement joins TRBV4-2 to TRBJ2-5; D call uncertain. The V and J ends lost 3 bases and 1 base respectively, with 9 bases between them. This CDR3 contains 14 residues. Germline CDR1 LGHNA, CDR2 YNFKEQ.

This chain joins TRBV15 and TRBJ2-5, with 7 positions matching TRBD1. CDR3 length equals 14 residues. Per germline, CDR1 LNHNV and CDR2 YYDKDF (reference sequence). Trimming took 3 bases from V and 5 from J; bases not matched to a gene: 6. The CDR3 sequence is CATSRTGSLETQYF. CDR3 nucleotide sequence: TGTGCCACCAGCAGGACAGGGTCATTGGAGACCCAGTACTTC.

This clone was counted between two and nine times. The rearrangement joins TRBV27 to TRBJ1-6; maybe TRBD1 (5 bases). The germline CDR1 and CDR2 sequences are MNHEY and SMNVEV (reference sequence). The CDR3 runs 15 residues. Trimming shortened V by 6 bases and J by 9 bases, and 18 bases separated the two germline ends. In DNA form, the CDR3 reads TGTGCCAGCAGCCAAAGTTCGGGGGAGGGTTCACCCCTCCACTTT. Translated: CASSQSSGEGSPLHF.

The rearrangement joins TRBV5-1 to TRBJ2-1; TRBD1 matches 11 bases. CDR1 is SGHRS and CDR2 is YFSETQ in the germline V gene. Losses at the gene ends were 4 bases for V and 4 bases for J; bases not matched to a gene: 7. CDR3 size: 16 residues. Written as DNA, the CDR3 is TGCGCCAGCAGCGAAGCCGGGACAGGGGGTTACAATGAGCAGTTCTTC. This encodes CASSEAGTGGYNEQFF.

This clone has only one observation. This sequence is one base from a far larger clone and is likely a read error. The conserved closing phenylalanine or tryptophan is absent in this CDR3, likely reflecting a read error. This CDR3 is CASLGLSDSYEQYL. CDR3 coding DNA: TGTGCCAGCCTGGGACTATCCGACTCCTACGAGCAGTACCTC. This rearrangement joins TRBV6-1 to TRBJ2-7; 7 bases match TRBD2. This CDR3 spans 14 amino acids. Germline V lookup: CDR1 MNHNS, CDR2 SASEGT. V was pared by 8 bases and J by 0 bases, with 7 bases of the junction left unmatched.

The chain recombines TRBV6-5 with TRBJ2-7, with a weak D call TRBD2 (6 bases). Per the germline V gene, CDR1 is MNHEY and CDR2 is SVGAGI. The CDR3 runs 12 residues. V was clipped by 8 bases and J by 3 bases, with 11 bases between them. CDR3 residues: CASFGGNYEQYF. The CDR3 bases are TGTGCCAGCTTTGGGGGGAACTACGAGCAGTACTTC.

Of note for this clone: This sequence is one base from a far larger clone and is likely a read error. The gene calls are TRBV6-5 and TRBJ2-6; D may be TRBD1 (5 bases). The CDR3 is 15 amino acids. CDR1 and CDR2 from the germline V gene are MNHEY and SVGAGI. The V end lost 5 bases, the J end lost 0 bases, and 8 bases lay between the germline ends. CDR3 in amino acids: CASSHDSSGANVLTF. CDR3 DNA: TGTGCCAGCAGTCACGACAGCTCTGGGGCCAACGTCCTGACTTTC.